This TCR beta chain was obtained from a study of CD8 T cells in Susac syndrome. Reverse transcription of about 0.5 to 1 ug RNA used random hexamers. TCRdb used MiXCR to reprocess the immunoSEQ multiplex PCR reads, holding one entry per CDR3 protein. The data contain about 440,000 distinct CDR3 sequences, more than 80% of them singletons. This TCR came from a human donor with multiple sclerosis. The specimen sequenced was CD8+ T cells from PBMCs.

The DNA of the CDR3 is TGTGCCAGTAGTCCTCCCCCCGGGGGCCTCGGTGGGGATGAGCAGTTCTTC. Its translation: CASSPPPGGLGGDEQFF. The chain employs TRBV19 and TRBJ2-1; the D call may be TRBD1 or TRBD2 (6 bases each). The CDR3 loop spans 17 amino acids. Germline CDR1 LNHDA, CDR2 SQIVND (reference sequence). V was clipped by 5 bases and J by 8 bases, with 25 bases between them.